The rows below give T cell receptor beta chains drawn from one sample of a study of blood T cell repertoires in COVID-19. Data came from immunoSEQ multiplex PCR; TCRdb stores just in-frame clones and leaves some out. This sample has under 300,000 clones; 80% to 90% occur once, and the top ten carry under 5%. The sequenced material came from peripheral blood. These receptors came from a man in his forties or fifties with acute or convalescent COVID-19. The CDR3 runs from the conserved cysteine through the conserved F or W. The D gene is left open where the match is weak. Clone size is not always given. Where it is, it says once, few, many or a class for expanded clones.

DNA: TGTGCCAGCAGCCTTGACAGGGAGACTGAAGCTTTCTTT
CDR3: CASSLDRETEAFF
J: TRBJ1-1
D: TRBD1
size: NA
V: TRBV2

DNA: TGTGCCAGCAGCTTAATCAGGGGCGGTCGGAACACTGAAGCTTTCTTT
CDR3: CASSLIRGGRNTEAFF
J: TRBJ1-1
D: NA
size: NA
V: TRBV7-3

DNA: TGTGCCAGCCAAGGACAGGGACTGGTCCCTTCACCCCTCCACTTT
CDR3: CASQGQGLVPSPLHF
J: TRBJ1-6
D: TRBD1
size: few
V: TRBV27

DNA: TGTGCCAGCAGTCCGGACAGAATCTACAATGAGCAGTTCTTC
CDR3: CASSPDRIYNEQFF
J: TRBJ2-1
D: NA
size: few
V: TRBV27

DNA: TGTGCCAGCAGCTCAAGGCGGGGACAGGGGGCCACCGGGGAGCTGTTTTTT
CDR3: CASSSRRGQGATGELFF
J: TRBJ2-2
D: TRBD1
size: NA
V: TRBV7-8

DNA: TGTGCCAGCAGTGATGTCCGCGAGCAGTACTTC
CDR3: CASSDVREQYF
J: TRBJ2-7
D: NA
size: NA
V: TRBV6-1

DNA: TGTGCCAGCAGTGGACGGGGCTCCTACGAGCAGTACTTC
CDR3: CASSGRGSYEQYF
J: TRBJ2-7
D: NA
size: NA
V: TRBV28

DNA: TGTGCCAGCAGCAACCACGGTGGGAGGAATAGCACAGATACGCAGTATTTT
CDR3: CASSNHGGRNSTDTQYF
J: TRBJ2-3
D: NA
size: NA
V: TRBV21-1

DNA: TGTGCCAGCAGCCGCCGGACAGGATATATTGGCTACACCTTC
CDR3: CASSRRTGYIGYTF
J: TRBJ1-2
D: TRBD1
size: NA
V: TRBV5-8

DNA: TGTGCCAGCAGCCCGGGTAGTAGCTACACCTTC
CDR3: CASSPGSSYTF
J: TRBJ1-2
D: NA
size: NA
V: TRBV7-9